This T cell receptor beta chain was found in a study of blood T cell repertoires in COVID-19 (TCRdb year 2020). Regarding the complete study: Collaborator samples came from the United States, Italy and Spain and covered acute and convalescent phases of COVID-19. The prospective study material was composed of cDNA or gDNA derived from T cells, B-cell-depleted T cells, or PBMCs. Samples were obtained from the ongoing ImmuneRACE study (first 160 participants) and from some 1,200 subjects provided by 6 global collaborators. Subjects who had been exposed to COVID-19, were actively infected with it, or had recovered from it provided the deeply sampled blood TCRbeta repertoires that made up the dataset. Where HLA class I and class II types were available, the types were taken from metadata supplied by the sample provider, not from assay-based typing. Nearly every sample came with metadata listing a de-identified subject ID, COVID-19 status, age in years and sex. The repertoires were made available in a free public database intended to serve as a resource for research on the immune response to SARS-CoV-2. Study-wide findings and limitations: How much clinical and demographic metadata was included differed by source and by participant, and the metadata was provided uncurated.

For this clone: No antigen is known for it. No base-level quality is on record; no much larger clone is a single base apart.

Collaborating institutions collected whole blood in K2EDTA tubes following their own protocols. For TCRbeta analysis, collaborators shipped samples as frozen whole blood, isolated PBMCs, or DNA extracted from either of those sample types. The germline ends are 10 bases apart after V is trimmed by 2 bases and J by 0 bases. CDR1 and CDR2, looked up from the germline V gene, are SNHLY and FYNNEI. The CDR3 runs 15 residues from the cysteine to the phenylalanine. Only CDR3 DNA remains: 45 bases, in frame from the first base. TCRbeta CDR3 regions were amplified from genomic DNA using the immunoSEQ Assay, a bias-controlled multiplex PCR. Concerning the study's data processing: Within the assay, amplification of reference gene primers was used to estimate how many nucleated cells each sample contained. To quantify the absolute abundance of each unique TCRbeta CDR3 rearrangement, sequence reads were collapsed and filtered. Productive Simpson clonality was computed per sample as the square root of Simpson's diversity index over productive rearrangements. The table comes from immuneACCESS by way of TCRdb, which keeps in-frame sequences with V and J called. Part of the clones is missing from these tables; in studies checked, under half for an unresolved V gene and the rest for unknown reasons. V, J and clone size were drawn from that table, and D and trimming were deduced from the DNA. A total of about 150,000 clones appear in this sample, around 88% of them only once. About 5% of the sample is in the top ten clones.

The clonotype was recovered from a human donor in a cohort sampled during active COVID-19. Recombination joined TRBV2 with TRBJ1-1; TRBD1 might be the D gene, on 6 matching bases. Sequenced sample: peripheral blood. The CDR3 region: CASSEQGQLNTEAFF. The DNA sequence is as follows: TGTGCCAGCAGTGAACAGGGGCAGCTGAACACTGAAGCTTTCTTT. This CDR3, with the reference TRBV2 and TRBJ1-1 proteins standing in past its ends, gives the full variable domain EPEVTQTPSHQVTQMGQEVILRCVPISNHLYFYWYRQILGQKVEFLVSFYNNEISEKSEIFDDQFSVERPDGSNFTLKIRSTKLEDSAMYFCASSEQGQLNTEAFFGQGTRLTVV.